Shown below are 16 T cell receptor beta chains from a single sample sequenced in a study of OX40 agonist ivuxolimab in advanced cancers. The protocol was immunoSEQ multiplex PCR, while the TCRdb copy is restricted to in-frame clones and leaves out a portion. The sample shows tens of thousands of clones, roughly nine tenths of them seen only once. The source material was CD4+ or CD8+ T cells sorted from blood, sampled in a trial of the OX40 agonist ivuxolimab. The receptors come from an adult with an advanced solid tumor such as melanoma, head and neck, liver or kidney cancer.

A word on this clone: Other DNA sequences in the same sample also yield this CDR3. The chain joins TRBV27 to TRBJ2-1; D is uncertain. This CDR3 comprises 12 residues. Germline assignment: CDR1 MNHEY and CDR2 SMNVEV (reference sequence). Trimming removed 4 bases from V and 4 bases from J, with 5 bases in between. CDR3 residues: CASSSLYNEQFF. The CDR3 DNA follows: TGTGCCAGCAGTTCCCTATACAATGAGCAGTTCTTC.

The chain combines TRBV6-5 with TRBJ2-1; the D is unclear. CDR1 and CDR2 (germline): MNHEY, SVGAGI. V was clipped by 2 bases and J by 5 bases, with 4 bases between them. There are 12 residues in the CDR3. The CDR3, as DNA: TGTGCCAGCAGTTACAGAGACAATGAGCAGTTCTTC. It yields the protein CASSYRDNEQFF.

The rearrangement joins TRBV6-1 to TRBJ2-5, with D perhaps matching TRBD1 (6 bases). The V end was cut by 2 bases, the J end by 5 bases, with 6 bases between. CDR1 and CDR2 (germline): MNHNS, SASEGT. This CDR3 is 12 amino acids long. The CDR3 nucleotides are TGTGCCAGCAGTGAACAGGGGGAGACCCAGTACTTC. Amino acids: CASSEQGETQYF.

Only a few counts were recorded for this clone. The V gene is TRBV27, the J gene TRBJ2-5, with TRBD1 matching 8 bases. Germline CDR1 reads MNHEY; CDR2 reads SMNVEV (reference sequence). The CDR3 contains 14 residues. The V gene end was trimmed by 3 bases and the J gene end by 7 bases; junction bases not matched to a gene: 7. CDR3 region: CASSFQGAGGTQYF. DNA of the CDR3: TGTGCCAGCAGTTTTCAGGGGGCAGGGGGGACCCAGTACTTC.

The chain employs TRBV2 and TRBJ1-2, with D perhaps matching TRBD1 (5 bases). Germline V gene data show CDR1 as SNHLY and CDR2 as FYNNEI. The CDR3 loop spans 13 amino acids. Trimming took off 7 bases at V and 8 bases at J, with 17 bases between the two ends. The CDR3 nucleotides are TGTGCCAGCACCTCCCTGGGGGGGTTAGGCTACACCTTC. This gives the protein CASTSLGGLGYTF.

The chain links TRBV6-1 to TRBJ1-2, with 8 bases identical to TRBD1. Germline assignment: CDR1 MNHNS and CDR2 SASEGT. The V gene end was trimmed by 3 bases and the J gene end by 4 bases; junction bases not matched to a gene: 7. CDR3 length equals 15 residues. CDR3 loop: CASSDQQGALYGYTF. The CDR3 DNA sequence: TGTGCCAGCAGTGATCAGCAGGGGGCCCTCTATGGCTACACCTTC.

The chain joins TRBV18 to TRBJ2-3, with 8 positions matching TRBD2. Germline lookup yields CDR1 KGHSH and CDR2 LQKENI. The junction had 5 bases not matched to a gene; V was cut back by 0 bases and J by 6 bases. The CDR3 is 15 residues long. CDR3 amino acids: CASSPPAGGKDTQYF. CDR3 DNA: TGTGCCAGCTCACCACCGGCGGGGGGAAAGGATACGCAGTATTTT.

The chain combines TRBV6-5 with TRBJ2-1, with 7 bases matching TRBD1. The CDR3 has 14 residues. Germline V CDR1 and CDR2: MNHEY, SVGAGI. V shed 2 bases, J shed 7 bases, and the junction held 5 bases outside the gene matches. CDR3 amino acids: CASSYDRVGNEQFF. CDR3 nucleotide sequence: TGTGCCAGCAGTTACGACAGGGTGGGGAATGAGCAGTTCTTC.

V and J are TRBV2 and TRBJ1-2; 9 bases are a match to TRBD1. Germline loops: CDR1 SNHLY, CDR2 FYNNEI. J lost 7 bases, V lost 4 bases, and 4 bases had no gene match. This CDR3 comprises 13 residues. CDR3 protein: CASSGTGDGGYTF. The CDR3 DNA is TGTGCCAGCAGTGGGACAGGGGATGGTGGCTACACCTTC.

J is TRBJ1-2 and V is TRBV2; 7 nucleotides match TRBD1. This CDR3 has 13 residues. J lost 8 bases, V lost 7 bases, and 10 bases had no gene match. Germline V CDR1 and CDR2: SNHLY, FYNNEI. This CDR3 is CASIVERQGGYTF. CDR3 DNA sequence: TGTGCCAGCATCGTAGAGCGACAGGGAGGCTACACCTTC.

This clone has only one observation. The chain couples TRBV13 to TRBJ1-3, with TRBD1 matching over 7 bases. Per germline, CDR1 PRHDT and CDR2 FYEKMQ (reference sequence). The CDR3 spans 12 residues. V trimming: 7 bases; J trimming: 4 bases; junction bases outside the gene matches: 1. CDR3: CASKGAGNTIYF. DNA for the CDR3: TGTGCCAGCAAGGGGGCCGGAAACACCATATATTTT.

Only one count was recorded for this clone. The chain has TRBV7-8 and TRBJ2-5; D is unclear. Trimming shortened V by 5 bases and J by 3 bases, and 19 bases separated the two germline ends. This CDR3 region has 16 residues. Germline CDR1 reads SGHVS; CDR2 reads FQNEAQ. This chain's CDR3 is CASSHRIPRAEETQYF. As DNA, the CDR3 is TGTGCCAGCAGCCATCGTATCCCTAGGGCCGAAGAGACCCAGTACTTC. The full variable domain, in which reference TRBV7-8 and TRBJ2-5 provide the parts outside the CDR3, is GAGVSQSPRYKVAKRGQDVALRCDPISGHVSLFWYQQALGQGPEFLTYFQNEAQLDKSGLPSDRFFAERPEGSVSTLKIQRTQQEDSAVYLCASSHRIPRAEETQYFGPGTRLLVL.

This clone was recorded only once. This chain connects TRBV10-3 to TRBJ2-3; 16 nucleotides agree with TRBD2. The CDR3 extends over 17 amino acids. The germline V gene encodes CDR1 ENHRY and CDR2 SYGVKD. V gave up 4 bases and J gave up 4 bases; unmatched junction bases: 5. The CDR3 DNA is TGTGCCATCAGTGGGGGACTAGCGGGAGGGCAGCCAGATACGCAGTATTTT. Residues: CAISGGLAGGQPDTQYF.

The CDR3 loop is CASRVGVNQPQHF. CDR3 sequence (DNA): TGTGCCAGCAGGGTGGGGGTCAATCAGCCCCAGCATTTT. The chain uses TRBV28 and TRBJ1-5; D is possibly TRBD1 (5 bases). The V end lost 6 bases, the J end lost 3 bases, and 9 bases lay between the germline ends. Germline CDR1 and CDR2: MDHEN and SYDVKM. The CDR3 covers 13 residues.

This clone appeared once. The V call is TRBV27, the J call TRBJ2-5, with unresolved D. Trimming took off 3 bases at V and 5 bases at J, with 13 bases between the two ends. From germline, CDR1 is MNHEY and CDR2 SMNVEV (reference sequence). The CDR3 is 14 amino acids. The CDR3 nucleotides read TGTGCCAGCAGTTTGCGGCTAGGGCGGGAGACCCAGTACTTC. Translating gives CASSLRLGRETQYF.

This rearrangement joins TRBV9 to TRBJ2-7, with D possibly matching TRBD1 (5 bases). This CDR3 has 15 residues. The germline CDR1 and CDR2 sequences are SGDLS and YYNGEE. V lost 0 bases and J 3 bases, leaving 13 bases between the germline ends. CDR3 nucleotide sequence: TGTGCCAGCAGCGTAGCAGACAGCAGTTTCTACGAGCAGTACTTC. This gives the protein CASSVADSSFYEQYF.